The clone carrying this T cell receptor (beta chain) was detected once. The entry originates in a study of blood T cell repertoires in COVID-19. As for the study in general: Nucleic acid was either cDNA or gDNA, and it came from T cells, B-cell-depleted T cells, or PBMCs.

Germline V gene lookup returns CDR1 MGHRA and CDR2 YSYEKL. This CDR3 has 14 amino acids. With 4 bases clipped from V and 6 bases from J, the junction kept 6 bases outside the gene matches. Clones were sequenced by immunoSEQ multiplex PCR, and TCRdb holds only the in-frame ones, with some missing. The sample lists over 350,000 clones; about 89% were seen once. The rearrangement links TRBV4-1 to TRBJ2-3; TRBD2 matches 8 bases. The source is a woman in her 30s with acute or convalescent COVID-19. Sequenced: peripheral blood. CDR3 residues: CASSPTSGRDTQYF. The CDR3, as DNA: TGCGCCAGCAGCCCTACTAGCGGTAGGGATACGCAGTATTTT.